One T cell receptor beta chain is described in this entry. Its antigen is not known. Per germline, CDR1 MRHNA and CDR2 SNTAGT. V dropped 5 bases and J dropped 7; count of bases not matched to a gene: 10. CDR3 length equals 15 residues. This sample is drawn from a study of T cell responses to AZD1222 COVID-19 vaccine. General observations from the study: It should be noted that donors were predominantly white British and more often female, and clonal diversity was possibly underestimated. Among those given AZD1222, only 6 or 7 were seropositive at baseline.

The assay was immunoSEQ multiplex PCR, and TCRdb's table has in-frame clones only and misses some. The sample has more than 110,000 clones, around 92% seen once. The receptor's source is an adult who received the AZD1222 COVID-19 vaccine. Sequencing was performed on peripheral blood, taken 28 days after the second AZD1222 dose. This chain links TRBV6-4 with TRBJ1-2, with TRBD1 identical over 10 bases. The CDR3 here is CASSPDGDRGFGYTF. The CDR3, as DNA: TGTGCCAGCAGTCCCGACGGGGACAGGGGCTTTGGCTACACCTTC.